This T cell receptor beta chain was observed in a study of T cells in Graves' hyperthyroidism and ophthalmopathy. Across the whole study: Peripheral blood draws took place at initial diagnosis, ahead of any treatment.

Graves' hyperthyroidism without ophthalmopathy progression within 18 months was termed stable. Amplified regions were TCR beta CDR3 sequences from RNA transcripts. First-round RT-PCR with HTBI primers amplified the TCR CDR3 region. TCRdb fed the multiplex PCR reads into MiXCR, producing one record per CDR3 protein. Of roughly 720,000 distinct CDR3 sequences in the sample, approximately 15% were seen once. General study points: Blood samples included most of the expanded thyroid clonotypes exceeding 0.001.

Details on this clonotype: Antigen specificity is unknown.

Germline V gene lookup returns CDR1 MDHEN and CDR2 SYDVKM. This CDR3 has 18 residues. V lost 3 bases, J lost 2 bases, and 14 bases stayed unmatched. This receptor was taken from a man aged 50-60 years with Graves' hyperthyroidism. The chain recombines TRBV28 with TRBJ2-7; 9 bases align to TRBD1. The sample taken for sequencing was blood. This chain's CDR3 is CASSFGTGIDRNPYEQYF. DNA for the CDR3: TGTGCCAGCAGTTTTGGGACAGGGATAGACCGAAACCCCTACGAGCAGTACTTC.